This T cell receptor (beta chain) was sequenced during a study of radiotherapy plus CTLA-4 blockade in lung cancer. This CDR3 has 15 amino acids. The germline gives CDR1 SGHRS, CDR2 YFSETQ. The ends lost 4 bases at V and 3 bases at J; junction bases unmatched: 8. Sequencing used immunoSEQ multiplex PCR; TCRdb keeps in-frame clones, though not all of them. The sample consists of 50,000 to 65,000 clones, roughly 83% of them appearing once. The sequence derives from a human donor with non-small cell lung cancer who had a complete response to radiotherapy plus ipilimumab. The source was peripheral blood, collected from a patient treated with radiotherapy plus ipilimumab. The chain has TRBV5-1 and TRBJ1-2; the match to TRBD1 covers 8 bases. The CDR3 region has the DNA TGCGCCAGCAGCACCGGGACAGGAGTTTACTATGGCTACACCTTC. Protein sequence: CASSTGTGVYYGYTF.